The sequence of this T cell receptor beta chain was determined in a study of blood T cell repertoires in COVID-19. Overall study: COVID-19 samples collected from the United States, Italy and Spain covered acute and convalescent phases. From T cells, B-cell-depleted T cells, or PBMCs came the material, which was cDNA or gDNA.

As handled by the study authors: Amplifying reference gene primers gave estimates of nucleated cell counts. Sequencing was performed with immunoSEQ multiplex PCR; in TCRdb, only in-frame clones are kept and a portion is missing. That table is the source of V, J and clone size, and D and trimming were worked out from the DNA. The top ten hold just over 3% of the sample, which has about 240,000 clones, about 86% seen once. The CDR3 has 21 residues. V was cut by 5 bases and J by 1 base, with 32 bases left in between. Germline V gives CDR1 KGHSH, CDR2 LQKENI. Sample: peripheral blood. The V gene is TRBV18, the J gene TRBJ2-5; a possible D gene is TRBD2 (5 bases). The sequence came from a woman aged 25-40 years who had recovered from COVID-19. CDR3 loop: CASSAVTTAFTDTRLQETQYF. The CDR3 DNA follows: TGTGCCAGCTCAGCGGTGACTACCGCATTCACAGATACTCGACTCCAAGAGACCCAGTACTTC.